This T cell receptor beta chain comes out of a study of T-cell memory formation after mild COVID-19. Each CDR3 protein gets one entry after TCRdb re-called the 5' RACE reads with MiXCR. The table includes hundreds of thousands of distinct CDR3 sequences, approximately 20% detected once. Study-level findings and limits: Day 15 to 85 contracting clones showed balanced CD4/CD8; later expanders leaned CD4+.

Remarks on this clonotype: The antigen remains unidentified.

The sample taken for sequencing was PBMCs or a T cell subset sorted from them (not recorded which). The source of this sequence is an adult woman who had mild COVID-19 (a few samples of this study predate the infection). Cell type and time point are not known.

This chain's CDR3 is CASSLGGGGAVLTDTQYF. The CDR3 DNA sequence: TGTGCCAGCAGCTTGGGTGGCGGGGGGGCAGTATTAACAGATACGCAGTATTTT. This chain joins TRBV5-5 and TRBJ2-3, with 9 positions matching TRBD2. Germline V CDR1 and CDR2: SGHKS, YYEKEE (reference sequence). V lost 0 bases and J lost 3; bases outside the gene matches: 11. The CDR3 extends over 18 amino acids.